Each of the 22 T cell receptor beta chains below was sequenced from the same sample in a study of T cells in women clearing cervical HPV infection. The method was immunoSEQ multiplex PCR; TCRdb's version includes in-frame clones alone and lacks a portion of them. The sample has 20,000 to 25,000 clones. Sequencing was performed on blood buffy coat. The receptor set was obtained from a woman aged 18-70 years with a cervical HPV16 infection that either progressed to CIN3+ or cleared (not recorded which).

Judged by frequency, this clone is medium-sized. Incomplete CDR3 DNA: TGCAGCGTTGAAGATCACAGGTCCTACGAG. Protein product: CSVEDHRSYE. The CDR3, in full, reads CSVEDHRSYEQYF. V gene TRBV29-1 combines with J gene TRBJ2-7, with D perhaps matching TRBD1 (5 bases). The sequenced fragment ends 3 residues before the CDR3 boundary, so the rest is inferred from the germline J gene. V lost 0 bases to trimming and J lost 1 base, with 7 bases between them. The CDR3 spans 13 residues. Germline loops: CDR1 SQVTM, CDR2 ANQGSEA.

With regard to this clone: The CDR3 goes on 3 residues after the read ends, and that part is filled in from the germline J gene. V usage is TRBV5-4 and J usage is TRBJ2-2; tentative D call: TRBD2 (5 bases). Per germline, CDR1 SGHNT and CDR2 YYREEE (reference sequence). There are 16 residues in the CDR3. V gave up 1 base and J gave up 0 bases, with 10 bases separating them. The CDR3 spells CASSLSRLSNTGELFF. Partial CDR3 DNA: TGTGCCAGCAGCTTGAGCCGACTATCGAACACCGGGGAG.

To note about this clone: The read stops 3 residues short of the end of the CDR3; the missing end is completed from the germline J gene. The chain uses TRBV20-1 and TRBJ2-4; 9 positions agree with TRBD1. The germline V gene has CDR1 DFQATT and CDR2 SNEGSKA (reference sequence). The CDR3 covers 16 residues. The covered CDR3 bases are TGCAGTGCTAGCCACGCCGGGACAGGGTCGGTTGGTGGT. It yields the protein CSASHAGTGSVGG. The full-length CDR3 reads as CSASHAGTGSVGGQYF.

Details on this clone: Sequencing ends 3 residues short of the CDR3 end; the germline J gene provides the rest. This chain connects TRBV19 to TRBJ2-4; perhaps TRBD1 as D (7 bases). Germline CDR1 LNHDA, CDR2 SQIVND (reference sequence). This CDR3 is built from 14 residues. The chain's CDR3 is CASNIRGANYGQYF. The sequenced CDR3 bases are TGTGCCAGTAATATCAGGGGGGCTAACTATGGT.

For this clone: Coverage ceases 3 residues before the CDR3 finishes, and the germline J gene fills in the end. The chain uses TRBV6-2 or TRBV6-3 and TRBJ2-2; possible D gene TRBD2, 6 bases. The CDR3 runs 16 residues. The V and J ends lost 6 bases and 1 base respectively, with 15 bases between them. Per the germline V gene, CDR1 is MNHEY and CDR2 is SVGEGT. The covered CDR3 bases are TGTGCCAGCAGCTGGGGACTTTTACTGAACACCGGGGAG. Translating it yields CASSWGLLLNTGE. Given in full, the CDR3 is CASSWGLLLNTGELFF.

As for this clone: At one boundary the junction diverges from the germline segment, which might be a read error. The sequence runs out 3 residues before the end of the CDR3; the remainder is reconstructed from the germline J gene. The gene calls are TRBV6-4 and TRBJ2-7; 8 bases line up with TRBD1. Germline lookup yields CDR1 MRHNA and CDR2 SNTAGT. The CDR3 length is 20 residues. The CDR3 DNA, read in part, is TGTGCCAGCACTGACGGATGGGGGACAGGCGCTTCGGGACTTACCTACGAG. This translates into CASTDGWGTGASGLTYE. The whole CDR3 sequence is CASTDGWGTGASGLTYEQYF.

To note about this clone: From the germline J gene comes the end of the CDR3, since the read stops 3 residues before it. The chain recombines TRBV18 with TRBJ2-4, with 9 nucleotides matching TRBD1. Germline CDR1 is KGHSH and CDR2 is LQKENI. CDR3 size: 14 residues. CDR3 bases read: TGTGCCAGCTCACCAGACAGGGGGGGCTATGGT. This translates into CASSPDRGGYG. The whole CDR3 is CASSPDRGGYGQYF.

Remarks on this clone: The CDR3 end is not reached by the read, which stops 3 residues before it; the germline J gene fills it in. The chain uses TRBV12-3 or TRBV12-4 and TRBJ2-5; 9 bases are a match to TRBD2. This CDR3 is built from 17 residues. The V gene end was trimmed by 3 bases and the J gene end by 5 bases; junction bases not matched to a gene: 13. CDR3 bases read: TGTGCCAGCAGTTTGTTTGAGCGGGGGGCTCCCCAGGAGACC. Protein: CASSLFERGAPQET. The entire CDR3 protein is CASSLFERGAPQETQYF.

As to this clone: Read coverage stops 3 residues before the CDR3 terminus; the germline J gene supplies the remainder. The chain combines TRBV7-2 with TRBJ1-1; no reliable D call. The CDR3 totals 13 residues. In germline, CDR1 is SGHTA, CDR2 FQGNSA. The CDR3 sequence is CASSQLTSYEAFF. Partial CDR3 DNA: TGTGCCAGCAGCCAACTCACCTCATACGAA.

A remark on this clone: Sequencing ends 3 residues short of the CDR3 end; the germline J gene provides the rest. This chain connects TRBV20-1 to TRBJ2-1; 10 nucleotides match TRBD2. In germline, CDR1 is DFQATT, CDR2 SNEGSKA (reference sequence). J gave up 9 bases and V 6 bases, and 5 bases lay outside the gene matches. The CDR3 sequence is 12 residues long. The sequenced CDR3 bases are TGCAGTGCCCTTAGGACTAGCGGTGAG. Its translation is CSALRTSGE. The whole CDR3 protein reads CSALRTSGEQFF.

Concerning this clone: Coverage ceases 3 residues before the CDR3 finishes, and the germline J gene fills in the end. The chain has TRBV18 and TRBJ1-1; the match to TRBD1 covers 9 bases. Germline loops: CDR1 KGHSH, CDR2 LQKENI. This CDR3 spans 13 amino acids. This CDR3 reads CASSAGTGNRAFF. The CDR3 DNA, read in part, is TGTGCCAGCTCAGCTGGGACAGGGAATCGA. Supplemented by reference TRBV18 and TRBJ1-1, the full variable domain reads NAGVMQNPRHLVRRRGQEARLRCSPMKGHSHVYWYRQLPEEGLKFMVYLQKENIIDESGMPKERFSAEFPKEGPSILRIQQVVRGDSAAYFCASSAGTGNRAFFGQGTRLTVV.

A note on this clone: The CDR3 goes on 3 residues after the read ends, and that part is filled in from the germline J gene. The chain combines TRBV3-1 (or the pseudogene TRBV3-2) with TRBJ2-3; no reliable D call. The V gene's germline CDR1 is LGHDT and CDR2 YNNKEL (reference sequence). V was clipped by 0 bases and J by 6 bases, with 13 bases between them. This CDR3 region has 15 residues. The part of the CDR3 DNA that was read is TGTGCCAGCAGCCAAGACTCGACTCCTAAGGATACG. It yields the protein CASSQDSTPKDT. The full CDR3 protein reads CASSQDSTPKDTQYF.

Worth noting for this clone: Coverage ceases 3 residues before the CDR3 finishes, and the germline J gene fills in the end. V usage is TRBV20-1 and J usage is TRBJ2-5, with 8 bases fitting TRBD2. The V segment lost 3 bases and the J segment 3 bases; nucleotides outside the gene matches: 9. Germline V gene data show CDR1 as DFQATT and CDR2 as SNEGSKA (reference sequence). CDR3 length: 15 residues. The CDR3 DNA, read in part, is TGCAGTGCTAGTATTATTAGCGGGGCAAAAGAGACC. Translation gives CSASIISGAKET. The whole CDR3 sequence is CSASIISGAKETQYF.

Points on this clone: The read halts 3 residues ahead of the CDR3 end, with the missing end drawn from the germline J gene. The V call is TRBV20-1, the J call TRBJ1-2; D is uncertain. The CDR3 consists of 11 residues. Germline CDR1 DFQATT, CDR2 SNEGSKA (reference sequence). The part of the CDR3 DNA that was read is TGCAGCGCTGCCACGGGGTATGGC. Amino acids: CSAATGYG. The entire CDR3 protein is CSAATGYGYTF.

On this clone itself: The CDR3 end falls 3 residues outside the read, so it is completed with the germline J gene. V gene TRBV10-3 combines with J gene TRBJ2-3, with TRBD2 identical over 10 bases. The CDR3 is made up of 15 amino acids. V lost 3 bases to trimming and J lost 5 bases; unmatched junction nucleotides: 5. Germline lookup yields CDR1 ENHRY and CDR2 SYGVKD. Partial CDR3 DNA: TGTGCCATCAGTGATACTAGCGGGGCGGGAGATACG. Encoded protein: CAISDTSGAGDT. The full CDR3 reads CAISDTSGAGDTQYF.

On this clone: Coverage ceases 3 residues before the CDR3 finishes, and the germline J gene fills in the end. The rearrangement joins TRBV19 to TRBJ1-2; no clear D. Germline values: CDR1 LNHDA, CDR2 SQIVND (reference sequence). CDR3 length: 15 residues. CDR3: CASSIRVGSIYDYTF. Incomplete CDR3 DNA: TGTGCCAGTAGTATTAGGGTCGGCAGTATCTACGAC.

Concerning this clone itself: The read gets to within 3 residues of the CDR3 end, and the germline J gene fills in the rest. The chain couples TRBV30 to TRBJ1-5; possibly TRBD1 for D (5 bases). Germline V gene lookup returns CDR1 GTSNPN and CDR2 SVGIG (reference sequence). This CDR3 is 13 amino acids long. The V end lost 4 bases, the J end lost 6 bases, and 13 bases lay between the germline ends. The covered CDR3 bases are TGTGCCTGGAATAGGGGTTTAACTCAGCCC. It codes for CAWNRGLTQP. The full CDR3 sequence reads CAWNRGLTQPQHF.

Incomplete CDR3 DNA: TGCGCCAGCAGCTTGGGGACAGGGTCCTACAATGAG. It translates to CASSLGTGSYNE. The full CDR3 is CASSLGTGSYNEQFF. The rearrangement uses TRBV5-1 and TRBJ2-1, with 8 bases that match TRBD1. The read finishes 3 residues shy of the CDR3 end, and the germline J gene is used to complete it. CDR3 length: 15 amino acids. From germline, CDR1 is SGHRS and CDR2 YFSETQ. Trimming took 0 bases from V and 1 from J; bases not matched to a gene: 0.

With regard to this clone: Read coverage stops 3 residues before the CDR3 terminus; the germline J gene supplies the remainder. V is TRBV6-2 or TRBV6-3 and J is TRBJ1-1; 10 nucleotides line up with TRBD1. Germline CDR1 reads MNHEY; CDR2 reads SVGEGT. CDR3 size: 15 residues. Unmatched junction bases numbered 9, after V lost 6 bases and J lost 5 bases. The sequenced CDR3 bases are TGTGCCAGCAGAGCTACCGGGACAGGGGTTACTGAA. This gives the protein CASRATGTGVTE. The whole CDR3 reads CASRATGTGVTEAFF.

Turning to this clone: The CDR3 is cut off 3 residues early in the read; its end comes from the germline J gene. The sample holds other DNA sequences that translate to the same CDR3. The chain uses TRBV11-3 and TRBJ1-3; 8 bases line up with TRBD1. Germline CDR1 and CDR2: SGHNT and YENEEA. J gave up 4 bases and V 4 bases, and 6 bases lay outside the gene matches. The CDR3 sequence is 15 residues long. The CDR3 loop is CASSSLGTGGNTIYF. The part of the CDR3 DNA that was read is TGTGCCAGCAGCTCACTCGGGACAGGCGGAAACACC.

To note about this clone: The read halts 3 residues ahead of the CDR3 end, with the missing end drawn from the germline J gene. V is TRBV24-1 and J is TRBJ2-1; D perhaps matches TRBD1 (6 bases). The CDR3 totals 13 residues. Germline CDR1 KGHDR, CDR2 SFDVKD. With 9 bases removed from V and 6 bases from J, the gap between germline ends came to 14 bases. Partial CDR3 DNA: TGTGCCACCTCCGGGACACACCCCAATGAG. This translates into CATSGTHPNE. The CDR3 as a whole reads CATSGTHPNEQFF.

Notes on this clone: The read ends 3 residues early relative to the CDR3; the germline J gene fills the gap. The chain is built from TRBV12-3 or TRBV12-4 and TRBJ2-7; TRBD1 might be the D (5 bases). V lost 6 bases to trimming and J lost 2 bases, with 11 bases between them. The CDR3 length is 13 residues. The sequenced part of the CDR3 DNA is TGTGCCAGCAGCTCGACAGAGACCTACGAG. Translation: CASSSTETYE. The full CDR3 protein reads CASSSTETYEQYF.